The following is a T cell receptor beta chain sequence with its context. Its specificity is not known. CDR1 LGHDT and CDR2 YNNKEL come from the germline V gene (reference sequence). The CDR3 runs to 15 residues. V dropped 2 bases and J dropped 5; count of bases not matched to a gene: 6. Assay: immunoSEQ multiplex PCR; the TCRdb copy retains only in-frame clones and omits some. The profile shows 90,000 to 150,000 clones, roughly nine tenths of them singletons. This entry is derived from a study of T cell responses to AZD1222 COVID-19 vaccine. Findings and limits, study-wide: Clonal diversity was possibly underestimated, and the donors were mostly white British, with more females. Only five to seven individuals given AZD1222 were seropositive at baseline. Spike as a whole was targeted by vaccine-associated CD4 TCRs, dominant at 160-218 and 743-854.

This TCR was sampled from an adult who received the AZD1222 COVID-19 vaccine. The rearrangement links TRBV3-1 (or the pseudogene TRBV3-2) to TRBJ2-5, with 9 bases identical to TRBD2. This specimen consisted of peripheral blood, obtained 28 days after the second AZD1222 dose. The CDR3 sequence: CASSQRRGGRETQYF. For the CDR3, the DNA is TGTGCCAGCAGCCAACGGCGGGGGGGCCGCGAGACCCAGTACTTC.